Here is one T cell receptor (beta chain) with its context. Its target is unknown. This sample is part of a study of cytomegalovirus exposure and HLA in healthy donors. The donors (healthy individuals) were bone marrow donors. The study, taken as a whole, reports: Later analysis identified several of the most significant clusters that appeared linked to common viral pathogens.

The V segment lost 5 bases and the J segment 6 bases; nucleotides outside the gene matches: 10. The CDR3 runs to 14 residues. The germline V gene encodes CDR1 SGHTA and CDR2 FQGNSA. PCR employed 60 Vbeta and 13 Jbeta primers. Assay used: immunoSEQ multiplex PCR; TCRdb lists only in-frame clones, some missing. The table shows 74,000 or so clones, with less than 80% occurring only once. This receptor was identified in a woman between 40 and 55 years old in good health and CMV-seronegative. The chain employs TRBV7-2 and TRBJ2-7; 7 bases are a match to TRBD2. Sequenced sample: PBMCs. In nucleotides, the CDR3 is TGTGCCAGCAGCAGACTAGCCGGAGGGAGCGAGCAGTACTTC. It yields the protein CASSRLAGGSEQYF.